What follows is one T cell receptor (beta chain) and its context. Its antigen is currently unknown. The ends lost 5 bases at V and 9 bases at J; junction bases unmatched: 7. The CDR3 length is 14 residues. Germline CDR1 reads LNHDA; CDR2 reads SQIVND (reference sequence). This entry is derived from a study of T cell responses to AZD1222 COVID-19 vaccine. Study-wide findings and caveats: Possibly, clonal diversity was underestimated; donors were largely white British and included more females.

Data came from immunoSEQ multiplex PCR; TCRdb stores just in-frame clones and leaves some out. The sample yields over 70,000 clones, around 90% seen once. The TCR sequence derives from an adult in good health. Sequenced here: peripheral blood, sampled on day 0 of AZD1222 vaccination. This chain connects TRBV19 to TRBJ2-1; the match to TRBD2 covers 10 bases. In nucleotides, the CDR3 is TGTGCCAGTAGTGTAGCGGGAGGAGGCGGTGAGCAGTTCTTC. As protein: CASSVAGGGGEQFF.